Shown below are 9 T cell receptor beta chains from a single sample sequenced in a study of cytomegalovirus exposure and HLA in healthy donors. PCR amplification relied on 60 Vbeta primers (plus 13 Jbeta primers). Assay used: immunoSEQ multiplex PCR; TCRdb lists only in-frame clones, some missing. The sample carries under 200,000 clones, under 70% recorded once. Sequences were obtained from PBMCs. The receptor source for this set is a woman aged 40 to 50 in good health and CMV-seropositive.

The J gene is TRBJ1-1, the V gene TRBV11-1; D is unclear. Looked up from germline, CDR1 is SGHAT and CDR2 is FQDESV (reference sequence). The CDR3 runs to 13 residues. V lost 5 bases, J lost 0 bases, and 7 bases lay in between. The CDR3 reads CASSPSMNTEAFF. The CDR3 nucleotides read TGTGCCAGCAGCCCATCCATGAACACTGAAGCTTTCTTT.

The chain combines TRBV5-4 with TRBJ2-7, with TRBD2 matching over 10 bases. Trimming took 4 bases from V and 0 from J; bases not matched to a gene: 4. This CDR3 is 15 amino acids long. Germline CDR1 reads SGHNT; CDR2 reads YYREEE (reference sequence). The CDR3 region is CASSGGLAASYEQYF. DNA for the CDR3: TGTGCCAGCAGCGGCGGACTAGCGGCCTCCTACGAGCAGTACTTC.

The chain links TRBV2 to TRBJ1-2, with D possibly TRBD1 on 5 matching bases. V lost 4 bases, J lost 6 bases, and 18 bases lay in between. The CDR3 covers 15 residues. Germline V gene data show CDR1 as SNHLY and CDR2 as FYNNEI. For the CDR3, the DNA is TGTGCCAGCAGTGCGCGAAAGGGAGGGGAACATGGCTACACCTTC. It encodes CASSARKGGEHGYTF. The full variable domain, its missing parts supplied by reference TRBV2 and TRBJ1-2, is EPEVTQTPSHQVTQMGQEVILRCVPISNHLYFYWYRQILGQKVEFLVSFYNNEISEKSEIFDDQFSVERPDGSNFTLKIRSTKLEDSAMYFCASSARKGGEHGYTFGSGTRLTVV.

The chain links TRBV4-2 to TRBJ2-6; 11 bases match TRBD1. The CDR3 length is 17 residues. Germline values: CDR1 LGHNA, CDR2 YNFKEQ. The V and J ends lost 3 bases and 3 bases, in that order; junction bases with no gene match: 4. For the CDR3, the DNA is TGTGCCAGCAGCCAGCGGGACAGGGGGTTTGGGGCCAACGTCCTGACTTTC. It is translated as CASSQRDRGFGANVLTF.

The rearrangement uses TRBV4-1 and TRBJ1-4; TRBD1 agrees at 7 bases. Germline values: CDR1 MGHRA, CDR2 YSYEKL. This CDR3 is built from 13 residues. V dropped 4 bases and J dropped 11; count of bases not matched to a gene: 7. CDR3 nucleotide sequence: TGCGCCAGCAGCCTGACAGGGTTTGAGAAACTGTTTTTT. Protein product: CASSLTGFEKLFF.

The chain carries TRBV7-2 and TRBJ1-4; perhaps TRBD1 as D (6 bases). CDR3 size: 15 residues. Trimming left V 7 bases short and J 2 bases short, with 14 bases between. Germline-derived CDR1 and CDR2 are SGHTA and FQGNSA. CDR3 DNA: TGTGCCAGCACCCCGACAGGAGGTACTAATGAAAAACTGTTTTTT. Amino acids: CASTPTGGTNEKLFF.

The gene calls are TRBV10-1 and TRBJ2-7; 9 bases line up with TRBD1. V shed 4 bases, J shed 9 bases, and the junction held 10 bases outside the gene matches. CDR1 WNHNN and CDR2 SYGVQD come from the germline V gene (reference sequence). CDR3 length equals 14 residues. CDR3: CASSAPGQGWWQYF. The CDR3 DNA follows: TGCGCCAGCAGTGCTCCGGGACAGGGTTGGTGGCAGTACTTC.

The sample holds a few counts of this clone. The rearrangement uses TRBV7-9 and TRBJ1-1; D is undetermined. Germline lookup yields CDR1 SEHNR and CDR2 FQNEAQ (reference sequence). The CDR3 extends over 12 amino acids. The V end was cut by 2 bases, the J end by 2 bases, with 3 bases between. CDR3 sequence: CASSLINTEAFF. The CDR3 DNA follows: TGTGCCAGCAGCTTAATAAACACTGAAGCTTTCTTT.

The chain combines TRBV7-3 with TRBJ2-2; 8 bases line up with TRBD2. CDR1 and CDR2 (germline): SGHTA, FQGTGA. This CDR3 has 18 residues. The V segment lost 2 bases and the J segment 5 bases; nucleotides outside the gene matches: 13. The CDR3 spells CASSLRSSGVRGTGELFF. For the CDR3, the DNA is TGTGCCAGCAGCTTACGAAGTAGCGGGGTTCGAGGGACCGGGGAGCTGTTTTTT.